This TCR beta chain was identified during a study of type 1 regulatory T cells. At the level of the study: This in vitro CD4 product, T-allo10, is enriched for Tr1 cells and alloantigen-specific.

The CDR3 totals 14 residues. Germline values: CDR1 SEHNR, CDR2 FQNEAQ (reference sequence). V lost 5 bases, J lost 8 bases, and 19 bases lay in between. In its sample, this clonotype was seen many times. Its antigen is still unknown. MiXCR was run by TCRdb on the reads, yielding one entry per CDR3 protein. The table shows tens of thousands of distinct CDR3 sequences, with less than 25% occurring only once. Study-wide results and caveats: Compared with non-Tr1 cells, Tr1 cells showed a narrower TCR repertoire.

Sequencing input: cultured type 1 regulatory T (Tr1) cells, either the whole culture or a sorted fraction (not recorded which). The receptor was isolated from a human donor in good health. This chain joins TRBV7-9 and TRBJ2-7, with a weak D call TRBD2 (6 bases). The CDR3 DNA reads TGTGCCAGCAGCCCTTCGGGAGCGGGCAACCAGCAGTACTTC. It specifies CASSPSGAGNQQYF.